This T cell receptor (beta chain) is from a study of CD8+ T cells in alopecia areata. Study overall: It was 6 to 18 months of tofacitinib, and then there were 6 months off drug. Whole-study findings and limits: Tofacitinib delivered significant drops in scalp clonality and in expanded CD8+ clones among the top 100. Across lesional scalp, and particularly alopecia totalis/universalis, clonality surpassed that of normal scalp.

RNA was isolated and reverse transcribed to cDNA, the sequencing template. Clones were read by immunoSEQ multiplex PCR, and TCRdb kept only the in-frame ones, dropping some. The sample carries about 200,000 clones, more than 30% recorded once. This clone has more than one count but fewer than ten. Its antigen is unidentified. Regarding treatment: oral pan-JAK inhibitor, 5-10 mg twice daily. Between the trimmed V and J ends, which lost 1 base and 0 bases, there was a span of 10 bases. The CDR3 extends over 16 amino acids. Germline V gene data show CDR1 as SEHNR and CDR2 as FQNEAQ (reference sequence). The source was CD4+ T cells sorted from blood, collected between weeks 30 and 35, from a patient treated with tofacitinib. The source of this sequence is a human donor with alopecia areata. The V gene is TRBV7-9, the J gene TRBJ2-1, with D unresolved. The DNA for the CDR3 is TGTGCCAGCAGCTTAGTCTGGAAATCCTCCTACAATGAGCAGTTCTTC. Protein product: CASSLVWKSSYNEQFF.